These 8 T cell receptor beta chains came from one sample sequenced in a study of shared clonotypes between healthy human individuals. Assay: immunoSEQ multiplex PCR; the TCRdb copy retains only in-frame clones and omits some. The profile shows roughly 1 million clones, about 84% of them singletons. Sequenced: memory CD4+ T cells from PBMCs. The subset was: CD45RA-negative fraction. The receptors come from a man aged 18 to 30 in good health. Some clones in this sample may be carry-over from other donors' samples.

V and J are TRBV6-5 and TRBJ1-1, with TRBD1 matching 8 bases. The CDR3 is 14 amino acids. Germline V gene data show CDR1 as MNHEY and CDR2 as SVGAGI. Trimming removed 6 bases from V and 3 bases from J; junction bases left unmatched: 6. The DNA for the CDR3 is TGTGCCAGCAGGGACAGGGCGAAGGACACTGAAGCTTTCTTT. This encodes CASRDRAKDTEAFF.

The rearrangement uses TRBV27 and TRBJ1-2; maybe TRBD1 (6 bases). The CDR3 covers 14 residues. CDR1 and CDR2 (germline): MNHEY, SMNVEV (reference sequence). Trimming pared 5 bases from V and 0 bases from J, leaving 10 bases between. Here the CDR3 DNA reads TGTGCCAGCAGTATAACAGGGCCTAACTATGGCTACACCTTC. Protein sequence: CASSITGPNYGYTF.

J is TRBJ2-7 and V is TRBV7-6; 9 positions agree with TRBD2. CDR1 SGHVS and CDR2 FNYEAQ come from the germline V gene. V gave up 3 bases and J gave up 2 bases; unmatched junction bases: 2. This CDR3 spans 14 amino acids. CDR3 in DNA: TGTGCCAGCAGCTTCGCTAGCGGGACCTACGAGCAGTACTTC. Encoded protein: CASSFASGTYEQYF.

The CDR3 reads CASSYTTSYAGELFF. The DNA of the CDR3 is TGTGCCAGCAGCTACACGACTTCCTACGCCGGGGAGCTGTTTTTT. This chain connects TRBV13 to TRBJ2-2; no firm D call. The CDR3 consists of 15 residues. CDR1 is PRHDT, CDR2 FYEKMQ, per germline (reference sequence). The ends were cut back, 4 bases at V and 6 bases at J, with 15 bases in the middle.

This clone was detected only a few times. This sequence joins TRBV6-1 and TRBJ1-1; maybe TRBD1 (6 bases). Trimming removed 3 bases from V and 5 bases from J, with 22 bases in between. CDR1 and CDR2 from the germline V gene are MNHNS and SASEGT. The CDR3 length is 17 residues. The CDR3 protein is CASSDLPDRNRGTEAFF. In DNA form, the CDR3 reads TGTGCCAGCAGTGACCTTCCCGATAGGAATAGGGGGACTGAAGCTTTCTTT.

The chain joins TRBV7-9 to TRBJ2-1; unclear D gene. The CDR3 is 15 amino acids. Germline CDR1 is SEHNR and CDR2 is FQNEAQ (reference sequence). Between the trimmed V and J ends, which lost 5 bases and 0 bases, there was a span of 11 bases. CDR3 protein: CASSPDASSYNEQFF. The CDR3 DNA sequence: TGTGCCAGCAGCCCGGACGCCAGCTCCTACAATGAGCAGTTCTTC. Looking up the rest from reference TRBV7-9 and TRBJ2-1 gives the full variable domain: DTGVSQNPRHKITKRGQNVTFRCDPISEHNRLYWYRQTLGQGPEFLTYFQNEAQLEKSRLLSDRFSAERPKGSFSTLEIQRTEQGDSAMYLCASSPDASSYNEQFFGPGTRLTVL.

The chain joins TRBV7-9 to TRBJ2-7; D tentatively reads TRBD1 or TRBD2 (5 bases each). V gave up 1 base and J gave up 13 bases, with 20 bases separating them. Germline lookup yields CDR1 SEHNR and CDR2 FQNEAQ (reference sequence). The CDR3 is 14 residues long. Here the CDR3 reads CASSLGANSRGRYF. CDR3 nucleotides: TGTGCCAGCAGCTTAGGGGCCAATAGTAGGGGACGTTACTTC.

The chain is built from TRBV7-2 and TRBJ1-2, with a tentative D call TRBD1 (5 bases). Trimming shortened V by 1 base and J by 12 bases, and 15 bases separated the two germline ends. The CDR3 sequence is 13 residues long. In germline, CDR1 is SGHTA, CDR2 FQGNSA. The CDR3: CASSLGPGLGDTF. The CDR3 DNA follows: TGTGCCAGCAGCTTAGGGCCAGGGCTTGGTGACACCTTC.